The rows below give T cell receptor beta chains drawn from one sample of a study of T cells expressing NK-cell markers. Using the 5' RACE reads, TCRdb records one entry per CDR3 protein without DNA. The sample table sets out 400,000 to 450,000 distinct CDR3 sequences. The specimen was blood T cells: a sorted CD56 or NKG2C T cell subset, CD4+ or CD8+ T cells, or bulk PBMC T cells (not recorded which). Receptors were obtained from a woman between 18 and 70 years old in good health. CDR3s include the opening cysteine and the closing phenylalanine or tryptophan.

J: TRBJ2-3
V: TRBV4-2
CDR3: CASSHRELFTSTDTQYF

J: TRBJ2-3
V: TRBV18
CDR3: CASSPLSGTGTDTQYF

J: TRBJ2-1
V: TRBV4-2
CDR3: CASSQGGLVPSSYNEQFF

J: TRBJ2-1
V: TRBV7-9
CDR3: CASSPVTGDPFNEQFF

J: TRBJ2-7
V: TRBV7-2
CDR3: CASSSYRGIGYEQYF

J: TRBJ2-1
V: TRBV19
CDR3: CASSIGSVAGVYNEQFF

J: TRBJ2-5
V: TRBV20-1
CDR3: CSAVNLGETQYF

J: TRBJ2-1
V: TRBV6-2/TRBV6-3
CDR3: CASGFRLGNEQFF

J: TRBJ1-6
V: TRBV20-1
CDR3: CSASTDVNSPLHF

J: TRBJ2-3
V: TRBV7-2
CDR3: CASSLQAGGIDTQYF

J: TRBJ2-4
V: TRBV5-6
CDR3: CASSLGSTGLTKNIQYF

J: TRBJ2-1
V: TRBV6-2/TRBV6-3
CDR3: CASKPGGGAKNEQFF

J: TRBJ2-1
V: TRBV9
CDR3: CASSAGTSRYNEQFF

J: TRBJ1-4
V: TRBV29-1
CDR3: CSPNGQGVEKLFF

J: TRBJ2-1
V: TRBV7-3
CDR3: CASSLGLRAGNEQFF

J: TRBJ1-5
V: TRBV30
CDR3: CAWSGGFGNQPQHF

J: TRBJ2-3
V: TRBV20-1
CDR3: CSARTVSTDTQYF

J: TRBJ2-5
V: TRBV20-1
CDR3: CSARDISGSQETQYF

J: TRBJ2-1
V: TRBV20-1
CDR3: CSARDLVQGNEQFF

J: TRBJ2-4
V: TRBV2
CDR3: CASSEPRIQYF

J: TRBJ1-6
V: TRBV7-2
CDR3: CASSLALTGGYSPLHF

J: TRBJ1-1
V: TRBV5-1
CDR3: CASSLVGGNTEAFF

J: TRBJ2-7
V: TRBV12-3/TRBV12-4
CDR3: CASSFQGPYEQYF